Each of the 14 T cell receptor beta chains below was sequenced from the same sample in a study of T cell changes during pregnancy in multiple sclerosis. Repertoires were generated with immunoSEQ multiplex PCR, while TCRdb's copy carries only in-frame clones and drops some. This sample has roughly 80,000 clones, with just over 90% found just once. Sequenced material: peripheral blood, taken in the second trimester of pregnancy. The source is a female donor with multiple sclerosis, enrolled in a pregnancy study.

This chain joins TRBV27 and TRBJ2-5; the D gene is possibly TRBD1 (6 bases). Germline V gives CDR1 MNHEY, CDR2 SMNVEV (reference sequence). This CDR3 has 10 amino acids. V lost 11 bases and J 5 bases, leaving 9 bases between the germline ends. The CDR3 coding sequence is TGTGCCGAAAGGGGGGAGACCCAGTACTTC. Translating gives CAERGETQYF.

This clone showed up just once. CDR3 region: CASTQQAGNTIYF. DNA for the CDR3: TGTGCCAGCACACAACAGGCCGGAAACACCATATATTTT. The V and J genes are TRBV2 and TRBJ1-3; D perhaps matches TRBD1 (5 bases). This CDR3 is 13 amino acids long. Germline V lookup: CDR1 SNHLY, CDR2 FYNNEI. V was clipped by 7 bases and J by 4 bases, with 11 bases between them.

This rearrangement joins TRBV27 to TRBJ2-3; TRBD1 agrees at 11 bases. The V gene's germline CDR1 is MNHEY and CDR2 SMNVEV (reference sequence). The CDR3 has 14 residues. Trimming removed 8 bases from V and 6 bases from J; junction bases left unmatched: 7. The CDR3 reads CASSRGQGGDTQYF. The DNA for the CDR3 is TGTGCCAGCTCACGGGGACAGGGGGGTGATACGCAGTATTTT.

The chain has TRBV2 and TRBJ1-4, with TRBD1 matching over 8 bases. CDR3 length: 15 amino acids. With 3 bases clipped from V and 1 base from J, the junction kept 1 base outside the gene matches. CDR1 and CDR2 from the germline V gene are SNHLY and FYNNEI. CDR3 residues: CASSETGVTNEKLFF. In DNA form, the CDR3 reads TGTGCCAGCAGTGAGACAGGGGTAACTAATGAAAAACTGTTTTTT.

The CDR3, as DNA: TGTGCCACCAGCTCTCCAAATACAGGGAACAATGAGCAGTTCTTC. It yields the protein CATSSPNTGNNEQFF. The chain joins TRBV15 to TRBJ2-1, with D perhaps matching TRBD1 (6 bases). V was cut by 5 bases and J by 5 bases, with 16 bases left in between. Germline CDR1 is LNHNV and CDR2 is YYDKDF (reference sequence). The CDR3 sequence is 15 residues long.

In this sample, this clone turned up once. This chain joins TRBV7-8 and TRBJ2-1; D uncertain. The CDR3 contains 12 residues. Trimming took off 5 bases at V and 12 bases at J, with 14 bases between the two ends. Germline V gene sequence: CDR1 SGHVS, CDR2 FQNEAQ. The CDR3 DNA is TGTGCCAGCAGCCCCCGGCTAGGTTCGCAGTTCTTC. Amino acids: CASSPRLGSQFF.

The CDR3 sequence: CASSDSDRGSPLHF. In DNA, the CDR3 is TGTGCCAGCAGTGACTCGGACAGGGGTTCACCCCTCCACTTT. V usage is TRBV6-4 and J usage is TRBJ1-6; 9 nucleotides align to TRBD1. CDR1 and CDR2 from the germline V gene are MRHNA and SNTAGT. The CDR3 contains 14 residues. Trimming at V came to 0 bases and at J to 9 bases, leaving 0 bases not matched to a gene.

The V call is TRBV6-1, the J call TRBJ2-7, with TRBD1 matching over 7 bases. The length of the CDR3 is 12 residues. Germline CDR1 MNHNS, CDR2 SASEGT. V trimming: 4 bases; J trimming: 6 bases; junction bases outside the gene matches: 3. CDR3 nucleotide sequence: TGTGCCAGCAGTGTTGGGACAGCCGAGCAGTACTTC. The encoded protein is CASSVGTAEQYF.

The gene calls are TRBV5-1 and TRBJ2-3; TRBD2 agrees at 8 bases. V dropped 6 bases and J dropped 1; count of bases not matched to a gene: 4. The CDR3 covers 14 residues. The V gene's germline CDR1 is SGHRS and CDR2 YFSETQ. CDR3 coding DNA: TGCGCCAGCAAGTTAGCGGGGCGCACAGATACGCAGTATTTT. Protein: CASKLAGRTDTQYF.

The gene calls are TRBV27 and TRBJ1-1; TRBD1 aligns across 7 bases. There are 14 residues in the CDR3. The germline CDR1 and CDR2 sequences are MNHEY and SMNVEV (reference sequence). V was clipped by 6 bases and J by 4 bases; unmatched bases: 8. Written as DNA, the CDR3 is TGTGCCAGCAGATCCCCACAGGGGTCCACTGAAGCTTTCTTT. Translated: CASRSPQGSTEAFF.

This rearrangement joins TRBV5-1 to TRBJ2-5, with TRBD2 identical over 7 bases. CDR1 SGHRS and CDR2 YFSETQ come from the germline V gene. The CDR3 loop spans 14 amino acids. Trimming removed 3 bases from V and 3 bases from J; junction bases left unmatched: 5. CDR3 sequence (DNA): TGCGCCAGCAGCTCGGGACTAAACAAAGAGACCCAGTACTTC. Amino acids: CASSSGLNKETQYF.

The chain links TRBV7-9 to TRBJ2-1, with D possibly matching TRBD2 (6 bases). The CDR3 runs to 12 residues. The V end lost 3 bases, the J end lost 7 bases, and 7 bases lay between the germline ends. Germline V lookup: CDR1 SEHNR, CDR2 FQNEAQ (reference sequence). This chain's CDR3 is CASSFRGNEQFF. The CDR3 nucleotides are TGTGCCAGCAGCTTTCGGGGGAATGAGCAGTTCTTC.

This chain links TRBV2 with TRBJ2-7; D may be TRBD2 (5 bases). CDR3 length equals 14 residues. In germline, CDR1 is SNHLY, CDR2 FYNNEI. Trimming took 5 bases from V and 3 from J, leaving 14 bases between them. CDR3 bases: TGTGCCAGCAGTCGCCTCGAGGACTTCTACGAGCAGTACTTC. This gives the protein CASSRLEDFYEQYF.

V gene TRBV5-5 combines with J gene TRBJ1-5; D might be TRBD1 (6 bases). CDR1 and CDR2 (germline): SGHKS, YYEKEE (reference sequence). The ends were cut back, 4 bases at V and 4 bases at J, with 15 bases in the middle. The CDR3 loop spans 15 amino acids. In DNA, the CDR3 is TGTGCCAGCAGCCCGACGGGACACCTGAATCAGCCCCAGCATTTT. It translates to CASSPTGHLNQPQHF.